The 3 T cell receptor beta chains below all came from one sample that was sequenced in a study of blood T cell repertoires in COVID-19. Some clones are missing from TCRdb's copy, which holds only in-frame ones; the method was immunoSEQ multiplex PCR. The sample holds over 150,000 clones; around 87% are singletons and the top ten take less than 0.7%. The sample consisted of peripheral blood. These TCRs come from a man in his fifties or sixties with COVID-19, enrolled during active disease.

This clone was recorded a few times. The chain recombines TRBV5-8 with TRBJ1-5; a possible D gene is TRBD1 (6 bases). Germline assignment: CDR1 SGHTS and CDR2 YDEGEE. This CDR3 comprises 15 residues. Deletions cut 6 bases from V and 1 base from J, with 14 bases between. This CDR3 reads CASTLTDRSNQPQHF. DNA for the CDR3: TGTGCCAGCACCCTAACCGACAGGAGCAATCAGCCCCAGCATTTT. Combining the CDR3 with reference TRBV5-8 and TRBJ1-5 gives the whole variable domain EAGVTQSPTHLIKTRGQQATLRCSPISGHTSVYWYQQALGLGLQFLLWYDEGEERNRGNFPPRFSGRQFPNYSSELNVNALELEDSALYLCASTLTDRSNQPQHFGDGTRLSIL.

J is TRBJ2-7 and V is TRBV11-3; 7 positions agree with TRBD1. CDR1 is SGHNT, CDR2 YENEEA, per germline. CDR3 length: 15 residues. V was clipped by 5 bases and J by 3 bases; unmatched bases: 10. CDR3: CASSPIMAGGYEQYF. The CDR3 DNA sequence: TGTGCCAGCAGCCCTATTATGGCAGGGGGCTACGAGCAGTACTTC.

The chain has TRBV9 and TRBJ2-2; 10 bases are shared with TRBD2. CDR3 length: 16 residues. V lost 3 bases and J lost 1; bases outside the gene matches: 3. Germline values: CDR1 SGDLS, CDR2 YYNGEE. The CDR3 DNA reads as TGTGCCAGCAGCGAACCTAGCGGGGGGAACACCGGGGAGCTGTTTTTT. Translation gives CASSEPSGGNTGELFF.